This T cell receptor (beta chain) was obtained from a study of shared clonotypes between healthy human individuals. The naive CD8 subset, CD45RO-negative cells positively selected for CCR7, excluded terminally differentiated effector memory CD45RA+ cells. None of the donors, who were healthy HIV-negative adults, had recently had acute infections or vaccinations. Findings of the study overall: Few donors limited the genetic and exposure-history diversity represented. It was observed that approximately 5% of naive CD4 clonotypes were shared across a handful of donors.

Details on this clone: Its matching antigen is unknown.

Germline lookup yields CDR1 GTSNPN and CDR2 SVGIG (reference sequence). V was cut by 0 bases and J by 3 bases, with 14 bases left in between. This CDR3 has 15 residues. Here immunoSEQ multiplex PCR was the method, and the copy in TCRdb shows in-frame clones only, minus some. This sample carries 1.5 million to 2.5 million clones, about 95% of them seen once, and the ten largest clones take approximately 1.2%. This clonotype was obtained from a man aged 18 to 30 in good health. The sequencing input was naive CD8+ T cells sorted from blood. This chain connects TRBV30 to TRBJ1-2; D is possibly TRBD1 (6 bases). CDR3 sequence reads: CAWSVLQAGDYGYTF. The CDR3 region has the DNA TGTGCCTGGAGTGTACTGCAGGCAGGGGACTATGGCTACACCTTC.